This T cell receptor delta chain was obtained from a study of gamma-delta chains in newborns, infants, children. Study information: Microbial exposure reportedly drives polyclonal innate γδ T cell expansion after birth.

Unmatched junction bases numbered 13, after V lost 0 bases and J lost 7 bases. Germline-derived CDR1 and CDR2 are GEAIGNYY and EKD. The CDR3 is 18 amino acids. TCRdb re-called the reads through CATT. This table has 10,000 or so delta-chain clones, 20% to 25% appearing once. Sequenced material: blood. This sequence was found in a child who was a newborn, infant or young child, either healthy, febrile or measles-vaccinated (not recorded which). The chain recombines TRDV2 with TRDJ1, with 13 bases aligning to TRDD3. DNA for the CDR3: TGTGCCTGTGACACCCTGACTGGGGGATACGCGGGAGGGGGTAAACTCATCTTT. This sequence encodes CACDTLTGGYAGGGKLIF.